Presented here are 23 T cell receptor beta chains from one specimen sequenced in a study of regulatory T cells. The study, taken as a whole, reports: In CD3G-deficient patients, conventional CD4+ T cells were enriched for hydrophobic CDR3 residues at positions 6 and 7.

The PCR used 52 TRBV and 13 TRBJ primers. The assay was immunoSEQ multiplex PCR, and TCRdb's table has in-frame clones only and misses some. The profile shows tens of thousands of clones, about 88% of them singletons. No antigens are known for them. Source material: conventional CD4+ T cells sorted from blood. The source of these receptors is a child aged 5-17 years with CD3G deficiency.

The rearrangement joins TRBV19 to TRBJ1-2; D might be TRBD1 (6 bases). Germline-derived CDR1 and CDR2 are LNHDA and SQIVND (reference sequence). The CDR3 sequence is 13 residues long. V lost 4 bases, J lost 6 bases, and 12 bases lay in between. CDR3 loop: CASSRGPGHGYTF. The CDR3 bases are TGTGCCAGTAGTAGGGGGCCAGGGCATGGCTACACCTTC. Together with reference TRBV19 and TRBJ1-2, the CDR3 gives the full variable domain: DGGITQSPKYLFRKEGQNVTLSCEQNLNHDAMYWYRQDPGQGLRLIYYSQIVNDFQKGDIAEGYSVSREKKESFPLTVTSAQKNPTAFYLCASSRGPGHGYTFGSGTRLTVV.

This chain connects TRBV28 to TRBJ1-2, with no clear D. The CDR3 has 19 amino acids. Looked up from germline, CDR1 is MDHEN and CDR2 is SYDVKM. Trimming pared 6 bases from V and 4 bases from J, leaving 30 bases between. CDR3 sequence reads: CASSPSSAWALKLSYGYTF. CDR3 bases: TGTGCCAGCAGCCCTTCAAGCGCGTGGGCCCTAAAACTATCCTATGGCTACACCTTC.

The V call is TRBV15, the J call TRBJ2-7; D unclear. The germline V gene has CDR1 LNHNV and CDR2 YYDKDF (reference sequence). V gave up 0 bases and J gave up 3 bases, with 9 bases separating them. There are 14 residues in the CDR3. The CDR3, as DNA: TGTGCCACCAGCAGAGATCGTAAAAACTACGAGCAGTACTTC. This encodes CATSRDRKNYEQYF.

This sequence joins TRBV28 and TRBJ2-3; 7 nucleotides match TRBD2. This CDR3 region has 17 residues. CDR1 MDHEN and CDR2 SYDVKM come from the germline V gene. After removal of 5 bases from V and 8 bases from J, the junction contained 19 bases not matched to a gene. The CDR3, as DNA: TGTGCCAGCAGTACCCCGCCGGGGGGAGAGGGGCGGGGTACGCAGTATTTT. Its protein is CASSTPPGGEGRGTQYF.

The rearrangement joins TRBV6-1 to TRBJ1-2; no reliable D call. The CDR3 runs to 15 residues. Germline CDR1 MNHNS, CDR2 SASEGT. Trimming removed 2 bases at V and 5 bases at J, with 15 bases between. CDR3 nucleotides: TGTGCCAGCAGTGAAAGGTCGTTGAGACCATATGGCTACACCTTC. Its translation: CASSERSLRPYGYTF.

The rearrangement links TRBV7-8 to TRBJ2-2; TRBD2 aligns across 8 bases. Per the germline V gene, CDR1 is SGHVS and CDR2 is FQNEAQ. The CDR3 runs to 15 residues. V trimming: 2 bases; J trimming: 4 bases; junction bases outside the gene matches: 3. The CDR3 loop is CASSLQRELTGELFF. Here the CDR3 DNA reads TGTGCCAGCAGCTTACAGCGGGAGCTCACCGGGGAGCTGTTTTTT.

In its sample, this clone was seen once. The chain couples TRBV27 to TRBJ2-7, with a possible D match to TRBD1 (6 bases). The CDR3 has 14 amino acids. The V gene's germline CDR1 is MNHEY and CDR2 SMNVEV (reference sequence). Deletions cut 0 bases from V and 6 bases from J, with 12 bases between. CDR3 sequence: CASSLSMGASEQYF. CDR3 bases: TGTGCCAGCAGTTTATCGATGGGGGCGAGCGAGCAGTACTTC.

The rearrangement joins TRBV28 to TRBJ1-2; TRBD1 agrees at 8 bases. CDR3 size: 15 residues. V dropped 0 bases and J dropped 8; count of bases not matched to a gene: 8. Germline V lookup: CDR1 MDHEN, CDR2 SYDVKM. The CDR3 DNA reads as TGTGCCAGCAGTTTATGGCACAGGGGGTTGGGCGGCTACACCTTC. Translating it yields CASSLWHRGLGGYTF.

This rearrangement joins TRBV28 to TRBJ1-2, with D possibly being TRBD1 (6 bases). Germline V lookup: CDR1 MDHEN, CDR2 SYDVKM. Trimming removed 5 bases from V and 7 bases from J, with 17 bases in between. The CDR3 is 14 residues long. CDR3 residues: CASSPPRGARGYTF. The CDR3 DNA sequence: TGTGCCAGCAGTCCTCCAAGGGGGGCGCGTGGCTACACCTTC.

The chain links TRBV28 to TRBJ2-7, with a tentative D call TRBD1 (5 bases). Germline CDR1 and CDR2: MDHEN and SYDVKM. The CDR3 has 15 amino acids. The ends were cut back, 5 bases at V and 6 bases at J, with 20 bases in the middle. CDR3 residues: CASSASKGPSVEQYF. The CDR3 DNA reads as TGTGCCAGCAGTGCTTCAAAGGGGCCTTCGGTCGAGCAGTACTTC. Based on the CDR3 plus reference TRBV28 and TRBJ2-7, the full variable domain is DVKVTQSSRYLVKRTGEKVFLECVQDMDHENMFWYRQDPGLGLRLIYFSYDVKMKEKGDIPEGYSVSREKKERFSLILESASTNQTSMYLCASSASKGPSVEQYFGPGTRLTVT.

This chain links TRBV28 with TRBJ2-7; D remains ambiguous. Looked up from germline, CDR1 is MDHEN and CDR2 is SYDVKM. Trimming stripped 3 bases from V and 3 bases from J, with 12 bases between. The length of the CDR3 is 14 residues. The CDR3 DNA sequence: TGTGCCAGCAGTTTTAGCAGGCGCGGCTACGAGCAGTACTTC. Translation: CASSFSRRGYEQYF.

The chain has TRBV6-4 and TRBJ2-5; 15 positions match TRBD2. The J segment lost 7 bases and the V segment lost 7 bases, leaving 7 bases of the junction unmatched. CDR1 MRHNA and CDR2 SNTAGT come from the germline V gene. CDR3 length: 15 residues. CDR3 nucleotides: TGTGCCAGCACCACGGGACTAGCGGGAGGAGGGACCCAGTACTTC. Its translation: CASTTGLAGGGTQYF.

The chain has TRBV6-1 and TRBJ1-1; D ambiguous. Trimming stripped 8 bases from V and 0 bases from J, with 10 bases between. The CDR3 runs 13 residues. The germline V gene encodes CDR1 MNHNS and CDR2 SASEGT. CDR3 in amino acids: CASRLQMNTEAFF. The CDR3 DNA reads as TGTGCCAGCCGGCTACAGATGAACACTGAAGCTTTCTTT.

The rearrangement joins TRBV10-3 to TRBJ2-7, with TRBD2 matching over 14 bases. Germline V CDR1 and CDR2: ENHRY, SYGVKD. V dropped 3 bases and J dropped 5; count of bases not matched to a gene: 3. This CDR3 is built from 15 residues. The CDR3 here is CAISDPGLAGDEQYF. CDR3 DNA: TGTGCCATCAGTGACCCGGGACTAGCGGGAGACGAGCAGTACTTC.

The chain recombines TRBV7-9 with TRBJ2-1; 7 bases line up with TRBD1. J was trimmed by 7 bases and V by 5 bases; bases with no gene match: 11. Germline V gene lookup returns CDR1 SEHNR and CDR2 FQNEAQ (reference sequence). CDR3 size: 15 residues. In DNA, the CDR3 is TGTGCCAGCAGCCCTGGACAGGCTCCGAGGAATGAGCAGTTCTTC. This translates into CASSPGQAPRNEQFF.

The chain carries TRBV28 and TRBJ2-7, with 8 bases identical to TRBD2. Germline V gene data show CDR1 as MDHEN and CDR2 as SYDVKM. The CDR3 covers 13 residues. J gave up 4 bases and V 6 bases, and 5 bases lay outside the gene matches. The CDR3 here is CASRRSGKYEQYF. For the CDR3, the DNA is TGTGCCAGCAGACGTAGCGGGAAGTACGAGCAGTACTTC.

The rearrangement joins TRBV18 to TRBJ2-5; 10 bases line up with TRBD2. This CDR3 contains 15 residues. Germline-derived CDR1 and CDR2 are KGHSH and LQKENI. V shed 2 bases, J shed 5 bases, and the junction held 5 bases outside the gene matches. DNA for the CDR3: TGTGCCAGCTCACCAAGCGGGAGGGCAGCGGAGACCCAGTACTTC. Translated, it gives CASSPSGRAAETQYF.

V gene TRBV28 combines with J gene TRBJ2-1, with 15 bases fitting TRBD2. J gave up 13 bases and V 5 bases, and 18 bases lay outside the gene matches. This CDR3 is built from 18 residues. In germline, CDR1 is MDHEN, CDR2 SYDVKM. The CDR3 DNA sequence: TGTGCCAGCAGTAAAGTAAAACCGGGACTAGCGGGAGGAATAAGACAGTTCTTC. This gives the protein CASSKVKPGLAGGIRQFF.

The CDR3 protein is CASSEPWDRGYGYTF. CDR3 DNA sequence: TGTGCCAGCAGTGAACCCTGGGACAGGGGATATGGCTACACCTTC. The chain couples TRBV6-1 to TRBJ1-2, with 10 bases identical to TRBD1. Per the germline V gene, CDR1 is MNHNS and CDR2 is SASEGT. J lost 5 bases, V lost 2 bases, and 5 bases had no gene match. The CDR3 length is 15 residues.

The rearrangement joins TRBV5-1 to TRBJ2-3; TRBD1 is a possible D gene (6 bases). The germline V gene encodes CDR1 SGHRS and CDR2 YFSETQ. The CDR3 runs to 14 residues. Trimming pared 0 bases from V and 6 bases from J, leaving 11 bases between. The CDR3 DNA reads as TGCGCCAGCAGCTTGGACAGGGTAGGGGATACGCAGTATTTT. Its translation is CASSLDRVGDTQYF.

The chain uses TRBV5-1 and TRBJ1-1; the D is unclear. V was trimmed by 0 bases and J by 4 bases, leaving 13 bases between them. The CDR3 has 15 residues. Germline V gene sequence: CDR1 SGHRS, CDR2 YFSETQ. CDR3 residues: CASSLEVGVGTEAFF. The CDR3 DNA reads TGCGCCAGCAGCTTGGAGGTCGGGGTCGGCACTGAAGCTTTCTTT.

The rearrangement uses TRBV28 and TRBJ1-3; 7 bases are a match to TRBD1. The CDR3 totals 15 residues. The germline CDR1 and CDR2 sequences are MDHEN and SYDVKM. The V segment lost 5 bases and the J segment 4 bases; nucleotides outside the gene matches: 8. The CDR3 DNA reads as TGTGCCAGCAGTACCTCCCCGGGACAGGGAAACACCATATATTTT. Its protein product is CASSTSPGQGNTIYF.

The chain uses TRBV5-1 and TRBJ2-5; tentative D call: TRBD2 (5 bases). This CDR3 has 15 residues. V lost 3 bases to trimming and J lost 2 bases, with 14 bases between them. Germline loops: CDR1 SGHRS, CDR2 YFSETQ. CDR3 DNA sequence: TGCGCCAGCAGCTCCCAAGGCCGGGGTCAAGAGACCCAGTACTTC. This sequence encodes CASSSQGRGQETQYF.